What follows are 29 T cell receptor beta chains derived from one specimen sequenced in a study of graft-versus-host responses after intestinal transplantation. Profiled with immunoSEQ multiplex PCR; TCRdb holds only in-frame clones, not every one. The table has about 80,000 clones, about 90% seen once; the top ten hold 0.69%. The material was PBMCs, obtained 98 days after intestinal transplantation. All receptors come from a human patient who received an intestinal transplant, so some T cells may come from the graft donor.

The rearrangement uses TRBV7-2 and TRBJ1-2, with D perhaps TRBD1 (5 bases). Trimming cost V 1 base and J 0 bases, with 12 bases left between them. CDR1 and CDR2 from the germline V gene are SGHTA and FQGNSA. This CDR3 is 16 amino acids long. The CDR3 DNA is TGTGCCAGCAGCTTAGTATGGGGCAGTCCTAACTATGGCTACACCTTC. Its translation is CASSLVWGSPNYGYTF.

The chain combines TRBV4-1 with TRBJ1-5; D is undetermined. CDR3 length: 13 residues. Germline V gene data show CDR1 as MGHRA and CDR2 as YSYEKL. With 4 bases removed from V and 2 bases from J, the gap between germline ends came to 6 bases. CDR3 coding DNA: TGCGCCAGCAGCCTAAGGGGCAATCAGCCCCAGCATTTT. Its translation: CASSLRGNQPQHF.

The CDR3 sequence: CASSETSGSYNEQFF. The CDR3 DNA reads as TGCGCCAGCAGTGAGACTAGCGGCTCCTACAATGAGCAGTTCTTC. This rearrangement joins TRBV10-1 to TRBJ2-1, with TRBD2 identical over 8 bases. The V gene's germline CDR1 is WNHNN and CDR2 SYGVQD (reference sequence). The CDR3 loop spans 15 amino acids. V lost 2 bases to trimming and J lost 0 bases; unmatched junction nucleotides: 0.

This rearrangement joins TRBV30 to TRBJ2-3; possibly TRBD1 or TRBD2 for D (5 bases each). The V gene lost 4 bases and the J gene lost 3 bases, with 14 bases spanning the gap. This CDR3 is 14 amino acids long. The germline V gene has CDR1 GTSNPN and CDR2 SVGIG (reference sequence). The CDR3 reads CAWTGRLPTDTQYF. CDR3 in DNA: TGTGCCTGGACAGGGAGACTCCCGACAGATACGCAGTATTTT.

V and J are TRBV28 and TRBJ2-1; D not resolved. Trimming stripped 8 bases from V and 7 bases from J, with 15 bases between. CDR1 MDHEN and CDR2 SYDVKM come from the germline V gene. The CDR3 covers 13 residues. CDR3 sequence reads: CASLTVSLNEQFF. The CDR3 DNA reads as TGTGCCAGCTTGACCGTATCCCTTAATGAGCAGTTCTTC. The whole variable domain, remainder taken from reference TRBV28 and TRBJ2-1, is DVKVTQSSRYLVKRTGEKVFLECVQDMDHENMFWYRQDPGLGLRLIYFSYDVKMKEKGDIPEGYSVSREKKERFSLILESASTNQTSMYLCASLTVSLNEQFFGPGTRLTVL.

The gene calls are TRBV13 and TRBJ2-2, with a weak D call TRBD1 (6 bases). Germline loops: CDR1 PRHDT, CDR2 FYEKMQ (reference sequence). V was shortened by 5 bases and J by 0 bases, with 13 bases between the two germline ends. The CDR3 is 16 amino acids. This chain's CDR3 is CASSLGHLANTGELFF. The CDR3 DNA sequence: TGTGCCAGCAGCCTGGGACATCTGGCGAACACCGGGGAGCTGTTTTTT.

CDR3 nucleotide sequence: TGCGCCAGCCCCCATACAGGGCTTTTTGGCTACGAGCAGTACTTC. This codes for CASPHTGLFGYEQYF. The chain links TRBV5-1 to TRBJ2-7; TRBD1 is a possible D gene (6 bases). This CDR3 is 15 amino acids long. Trimming took off 7 bases at V and 3 bases at J, with 20 bases between the two ends. Germline-derived CDR1 and CDR2 are SGHRS and YFSETQ.

Comment on this clone: The sample contains more than one DNA sequence encoding this CDR3. The chain is built from TRBV5-5 and TRBJ1-2; possibly TRBD1 for D (6 bases). V lost 1 base and J 10 bases, leaving 14 bases between the germline ends. The CDR3 loop spans 13 amino acids. Germline V gives CDR1 SGHKS, CDR2 YYEKEE (reference sequence). CDR3 loop: CASSLKGGGDYTF. Written as DNA, the CDR3 is TGTGCCAGCAGCTTGAAGGGGGGGGGTGACTACACCTTC.

Written as DNA, the CDR3 is TGTGCCAGCAGCTTAAGTGGGGTACAGACCGAAGCTTTCTTT. The encoded protein is CASSLSGVQTEAFF. The chain joins TRBV7-9 to TRBJ1-1, with unresolved D. The CDR3 is 14 residues long. Per germline, CDR1 SEHNR and CDR2 FQNEAQ (reference sequence). Trimming left V 2 bases short and J 8 bases short, with 15 bases between.

As regards this clone: This sample also contains other DNA sequences that code for the same CDR3. This sequence joins TRBV2 and TRBJ2-7; 12 nucleotides match TRBD2. CDR3 size: 19 residues. Germline CDR1 and CDR2: SNHLY and FYNNEI. V was clipped by 5 bases and J by 1 base; unmatched bases: 15. The CDR3 coding sequence is TGTGCCAGCAGTTTGGGACTAGCGGGCCTATCAGCCCCTTCCTACGAGCAGTACTTC. This translates into CASSLGLAGLSAPSYEQYF.

In its sample, this clone was seen a few times. Different DNA sequences within this sample yield the same CDR3. This rearrangement joins TRBV6-4 to TRBJ2-3; TRBD2 aligns across 14 bases. Germline assignment: CDR1 MRHNA and CDR2 SNTAGT. The CDR3 is 15 amino acids. V was clipped by 3 bases and J by 6 bases; unmatched bases: 2. CDR3 amino acids: CASSETSGGADTQYF. The CDR3 DNA reads as TGTGCCAGCAGTGAGACTAGCGGGGGGGCCGATACGCAGTATTTT.

This rearrangement joins TRBV6-5 to TRBJ2-1; 7 bases map to TRBD2. The length of the CDR3 is 15 residues. Germline CDR1 MNHEY, CDR2 SVGAGI. With 2 bases clipped from V and 3 bases from J, the junction kept 4 bases outside the gene matches. The CDR3 nucleotides are TGTGCCAGCAGTTACGGCGGGACTAACTACAATGAGCAGTTCTTC. Its protein product is CASSYGGTNYNEQFF.

The chain uses TRBV6-5 and TRBJ1-2, with D tentatively TRBD1 (5 bases). CDR3 length equals 12 residues. Trimming stripped 2 bases from V and 5 bases from J, with 6 bases between. Germline CDR1 MNHEY, CDR2 SVGAGI. This chain's CDR3 is CASSYDRYGYTF. CDR3 bases: TGTGCCAGCAGTTACGACAGATATGGCTACACCTTC.

This chain uses TRBV7-2 with TRBJ2-3; D remains unclear. V was pared by 0 bases and J by 4 bases, with 2 bases between. Germline-derived CDR1 and CDR2 are SGHTA and FQGNSA. This CDR3 contains 12 residues. The CDR3 DNA reads as TGTGCCAGCAGCTTAGCGGCAGATACGCAGTATTTT. Its translation is CASSLAADTQYF.

The chain uses TRBV4-1 and TRBJ2-3, with 12 nucleotides matching TRBD2. The junction had 8 bases not matched to a gene; V was cut back by 4 bases and J by 6 bases. CDR1 and CDR2 from the germline V gene are MGHRA and YSYEKL. This CDR3 contains 16 residues. The CDR3, as DNA: TGCGCCAGCAGCCGGACTAGCGGGGCATTTGCGGATACGCAGTATTTT. It is translated as CASSRTSGAFADTQYF.

This chain joins TRBV6-4 and TRBJ2-5; 13 nucleotides line up with TRBD2. Germline lookup yields CDR1 MRHNA and CDR2 SNTAGT. The CDR3 totals 18 residues. Trimming removed 6 bases from V and 2 bases from J; junction bases left unmatched: 12. For the CDR3, the DNA is TGTGCCAGCAGCTATTATTCCGGGACTAGCGGGGCGCAAGAGACCCAGTACTTC. It codes for CASSYYSGTSGAQETQYF.

This clone showed up just a few times. This sequence joins TRBV6-1 and TRBJ1-3; 8 bases match TRBD1. This CDR3 spans 16 amino acids. CDR1 and CDR2 from the germline V gene are MNHNS and SASEGT. V shed 1 base, J shed 3 bases, and the junction held 5 bases outside the gene matches. The DNA for the CDR3 is TGTGCCAGCAGTGAAGGAGCAGGGGGCTTTGGAAACACCATATATTTT. This gives the protein CASSEGAGGFGNTIYF.

This chain uses TRBV7-2 with TRBJ2-7; maybe TRBD1 (5 bases). This CDR3 contains 13 residues. Germline V gene lookup returns CDR1 SGHTA and CDR2 FQGNSA. The V and J ends lost 1 base and 3 bases respectively, with 7 bases between them. The CDR3 bases are TGTGCCAGCAGCTTAGGGGGCGGCTACGAGCAGTACTTC. This sequence encodes CASSLGGGYEQYF.

The chain has TRBV2 and TRBJ1-6, with D unclear. Looked up from germline, CDR1 is SNHLY and CDR2 is FYNNEI. V was pared by 7 bases and J by 8 bases, with 12 bases between. The CDR3 has 13 residues. In DNA, the CDR3 is TGTGCCAGCACGGGTAGCGAGGATTCACCCCTCCACTTT. Amino acids: CASTGSEDSPLHF.

The J gene is TRBJ2-3, the V gene TRBV5-1; the D gene is possibly TRBD1 (5 bases). The germline V gene encodes CDR1 SGHRS and CDR2 YFSETQ. V shed 2 bases and J shed 5 bases, with 9 bases lying between them. The CDR3 is 13 amino acids. Here the CDR3 DNA reads TGCGCCAGCAGCTTCGGCAGGGAAGATACGCAGTATTTT. It is translated as CASSFGREDTQYF. Full variable domain (remainder filled in from reference TRBV5-1 and TRBJ2-3): KAGVTQTPRYLIKTRGQQVTLSCSPISGHRSVSWYQQTPGQGLQFLFEYFSETQRNKGNFPGRFSGRQFSNSRSEMNVSTLELGDSALYLCASSFGREDTQYFGPGTRLTVL.

The rearrangement joins TRBV7-8 to TRBJ2-1, with 9 positions matching TRBD2. Germline V gene data show CDR1 as SGHVS and CDR2 as FQNEAQ. The CDR3 has 16 amino acids. The J segment lost 5 bases and the V segment lost 4 bases, leaving 9 bases of the junction unmatched. The CDR3 nucleotides are TGTGCCAGCAGCTCAGCAAGGCTAGCGGGGAACAATGAGCAGTTCTTC. It codes for CASSSARLAGNNEQFF. The full variable domain, completed using reference TRBV7-8 and TRBJ2-1, is GAGVSQSPRYKVAKRGQDVALRCDPISGHVSLFWYQQALGQGPEFLTYFQNEAQLDKSGLPSDRFFAERPEGSVSTLKIQRTQQEDSAVYLCASSSARLAGNNEQFFGPGTRLTVL.

This chain links TRBV4-2 with TRBJ2-2; 12 bases are shared with TRBD2. The V gene end was trimmed by 2 bases and the J gene end by 1 base; junction bases not matched to a gene: 8. Germline V CDR1 and CDR2: LGHNA, YNFKEQ. The CDR3 length is 19 residues. This CDR3 reads CASSQWTSGIEWNTGELFF. The CDR3 nucleotides are TGTGCCAGCAGCCAATGGACTAGCGGGATAGAATGGAACACCGGGGAGCTGTTTTTT.

J is TRBJ2-6 and V is TRBV5-4; no clear D. The ends were cut back, 0 bases at V and 2 bases at J, with 9 bases in the middle. Germline CDR1 reads SGHNT; CDR2 reads YYREEE (reference sequence). This CDR3 region has 16 residues. The CDR3 bases are TGTGCCAGCAGCTTGGGGCTGGGAACTGGGGCCAACGTCCTGACTTTC. Protein sequence: CASSLGLGTGANVLTF.

V and J are TRBV27 and TRBJ2-7; D might be TRBD1 (6 bases). V was cut by 3 bases and J by 1 base, with 10 bases left in between. Germline V lookup: CDR1 MNHEY, CDR2 SMNVEV (reference sequence). The CDR3 runs 14 residues. DNA for the CDR3: TGTGCCAGCAGTTTGTCCACAGGGTCCTACGAGCAGTACTTC. This translates into CASSLSTGSYEQYF.

The rearrangement joins TRBV20-1 to TRBJ2-7; no definite D call. The CDR3 sequence is 11 residues long. Per germline, CDR1 DFQATT and CDR2 SNEGSKA (reference sequence). The V end was cut by 3 bases, the J end by 4 bases, with 7 bases between. CDR3 nucleotides: TGCAGTGCTAGGGTGACATACGAGCAGTACTTC. The encoded protein is CSARVTYEQYF.

The chain combines TRBV5-8 with TRBJ2-5; 16 nucleotides agree with TRBD2. The germline V gene encodes CDR1 SGHTS and CDR2 YDEGEE. Losses at the gene ends were 3 bases for V and 3 bases for J; bases not matched to a gene: 5. This CDR3 is built from 17 residues. The CDR3 bases are TGTGCCAGCAGCTGGGGACTAGCGGGAGGGTTGGAAGAGACCCAGTACTTC. Protein: CASSWGLAGGLEETQYF.

The CDR3 loop reads CASSYLNTGELFF. The CDR3 DNA follows: TGTGCCAGCAGTTACTTGAACACCGGGGAGCTGTTTTTT. V gene TRBV6-5 combines with J gene TRBJ2-2; D unresolved. The length of the CDR3 is 13 residues. Between the trimmed V and J ends, which lost 1 base and 1 base, there was a span of 1 base. The germline V gene encodes CDR1 MNHEY and CDR2 SVGAGI.

This chain links TRBV29-1 with TRBJ2-3; 8 bases map to TRBD2. The CDR3 length is 14 residues. Germline CDR1 and CDR2: SQVTM and ANQGSEA. After removal of 6 bases from V and 9 bases from J, the junction contained 14 bases not matched to a gene. DNA for the CDR3: TGCAGCGTCTCAAGCGGGAGACCGGCTCAGACGCAGTATTTT. This translates into CSVSSGRPAQTQYF.

The chain employs TRBV6-1 and TRBJ1-2; TRBD1 might be the D (6 bases). Germline V gene sequence: CDR1 MNHNS, CDR2 SASEGT. The CDR3 runs to 14 residues. V lost 10 bases and J 6 bases, leaving 21 bases between the germline ends. CDR3 coding DNA: TGTGCCATTACCCCTGGGGGGGGCCTTGATGGCTACACCTTC. Protein product: CAITPGGGLDGYTF.